Sequencing of this T cell receptor beta chain was carried out in a study of identical twins. After removal of 7 bases from V and 4 bases from J, the junction contained 12 bases not matched to a gene. The CDR3 runs 16 residues. A single record per CDR3 protein comes from TCRdb applying MiXCR to the 5' RACE reads. The data contain approximately 1.8 million distinct CDR3 sequences, about 32% of them seen just once; the ten biggest clones take up 0.25% to 0.3%. Study outcomes and limitations: Researchers reported weaker excess twin sharing in beta out-of-frame sequences.

This clonotype occurred a few times. Its antigen is as yet unknown. The chain employs TRBV12-3 or TRBV12-4 and TRBJ2-2, with 7 positions matching TRBD1. The TCR sequence derives from a newborn girl in good health. Sequencing input: cord blood. The CDR3: CASKRSGQSGTGELFF. In nucleotides, the CDR3 is TGTGCCAGCAAAAGATCGGGACAGTCGGGCACCGGGGAGCTGTTTTTT.